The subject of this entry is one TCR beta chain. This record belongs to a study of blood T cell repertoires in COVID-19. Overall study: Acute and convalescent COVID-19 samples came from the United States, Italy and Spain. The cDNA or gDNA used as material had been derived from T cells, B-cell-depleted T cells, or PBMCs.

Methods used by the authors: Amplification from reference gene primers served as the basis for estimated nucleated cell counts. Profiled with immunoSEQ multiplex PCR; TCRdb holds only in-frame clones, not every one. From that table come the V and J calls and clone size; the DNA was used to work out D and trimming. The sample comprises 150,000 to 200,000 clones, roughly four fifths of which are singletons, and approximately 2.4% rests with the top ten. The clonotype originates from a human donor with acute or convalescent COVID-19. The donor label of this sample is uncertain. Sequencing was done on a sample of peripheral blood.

The CDR3 reads CASSLATGDSGNTIYF. The CDR3 DNA is TGTGCCAGCAGCTTAGCGACAGGGGACAGTGGAAACACCATATATTTT. The chain couples TRBV7-9 to TRBJ1-3, with 8 bases fitting TRBD1. The CDR3 loop spans 16 amino acids. Trimming took 0 bases from V and 3 from J; bases not matched to a gene: 4. Looked up from germline, CDR1 is SEHNR and CDR2 is FQNEAQ (reference sequence).